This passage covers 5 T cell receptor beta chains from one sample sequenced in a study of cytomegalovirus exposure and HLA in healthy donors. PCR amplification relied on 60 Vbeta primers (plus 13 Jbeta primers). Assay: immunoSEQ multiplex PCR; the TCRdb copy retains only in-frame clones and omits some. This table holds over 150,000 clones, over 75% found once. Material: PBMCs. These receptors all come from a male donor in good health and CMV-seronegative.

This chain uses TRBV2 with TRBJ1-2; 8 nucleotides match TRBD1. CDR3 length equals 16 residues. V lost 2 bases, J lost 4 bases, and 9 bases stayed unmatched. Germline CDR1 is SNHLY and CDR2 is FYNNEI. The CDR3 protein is CASSEQGARLSYGYTF. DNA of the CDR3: TGTGCCAGCAGTGAACAGGGGGCGCGTCTTTCCTATGGCTACACCTTC.

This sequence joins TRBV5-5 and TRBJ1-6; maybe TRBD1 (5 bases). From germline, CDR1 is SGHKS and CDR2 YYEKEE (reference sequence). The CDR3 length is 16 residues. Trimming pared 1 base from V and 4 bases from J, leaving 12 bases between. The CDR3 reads CASSLSTGDYNSPLHF. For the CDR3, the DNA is TGTGCCAGCAGCTTGAGCACAGGAGATTATAATTCACCCCTCCACTTT.

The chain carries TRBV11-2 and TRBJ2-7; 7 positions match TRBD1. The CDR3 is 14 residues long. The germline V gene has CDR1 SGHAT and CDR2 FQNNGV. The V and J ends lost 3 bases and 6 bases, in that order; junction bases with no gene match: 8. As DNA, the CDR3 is TGTGCCAGCAGCTTGGACAGGAGGCCTGGCGAGCAGTACTTC. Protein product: CASSLDRRPGEQYF.

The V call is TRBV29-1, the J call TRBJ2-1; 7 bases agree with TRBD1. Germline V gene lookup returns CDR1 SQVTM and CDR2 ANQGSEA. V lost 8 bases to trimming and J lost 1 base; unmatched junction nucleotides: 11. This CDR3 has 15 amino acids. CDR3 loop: CSHRSRDSSYNEQFF. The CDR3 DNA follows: TGCAGCCATAGGTCAAGGGACAGTTCCTACAATGAGCAGTTCTTC.

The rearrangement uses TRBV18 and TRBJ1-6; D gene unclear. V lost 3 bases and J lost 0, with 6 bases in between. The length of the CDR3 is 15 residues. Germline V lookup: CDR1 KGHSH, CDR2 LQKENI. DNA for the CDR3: TGTGCCAGCTCACCTGTTAGCTCCTATAATTCACCCCTCCACTTT. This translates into CASSPVSSYNSPLHF.